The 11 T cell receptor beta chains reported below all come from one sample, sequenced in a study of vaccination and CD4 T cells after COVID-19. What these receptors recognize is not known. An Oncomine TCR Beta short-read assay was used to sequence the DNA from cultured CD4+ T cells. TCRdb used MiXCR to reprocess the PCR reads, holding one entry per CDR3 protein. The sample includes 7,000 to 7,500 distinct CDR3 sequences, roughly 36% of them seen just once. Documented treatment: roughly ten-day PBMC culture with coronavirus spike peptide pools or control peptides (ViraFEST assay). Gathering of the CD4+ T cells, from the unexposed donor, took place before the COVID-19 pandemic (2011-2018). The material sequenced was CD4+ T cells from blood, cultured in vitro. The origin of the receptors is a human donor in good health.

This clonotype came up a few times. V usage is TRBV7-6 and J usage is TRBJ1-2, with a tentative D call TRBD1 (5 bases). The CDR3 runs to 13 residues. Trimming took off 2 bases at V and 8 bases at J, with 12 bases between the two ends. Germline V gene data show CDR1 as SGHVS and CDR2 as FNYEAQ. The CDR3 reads CASSLQGAQGYTF. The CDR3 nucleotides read TGTGCCAGCAGCTTACAGGGAGCCCAAGGCTACACCTTC.

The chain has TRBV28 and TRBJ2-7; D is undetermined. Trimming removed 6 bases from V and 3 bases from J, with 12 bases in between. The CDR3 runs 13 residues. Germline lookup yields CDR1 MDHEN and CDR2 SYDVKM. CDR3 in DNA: TGTGCCAGCAGACGCGGCCAGAGCTACGAGCAGTACTTC. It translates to CASRRGQSYEQYF.

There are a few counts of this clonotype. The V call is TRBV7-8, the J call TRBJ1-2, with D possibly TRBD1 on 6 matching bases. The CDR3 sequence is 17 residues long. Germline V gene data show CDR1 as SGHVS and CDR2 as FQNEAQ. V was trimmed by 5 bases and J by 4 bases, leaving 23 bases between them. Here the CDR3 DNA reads TGTGCCAGCAGCCGTGGGGGGGCCGATACTAGGAGCTATGGCTACACCTTC. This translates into CASSRGGADTRSYGYTF.

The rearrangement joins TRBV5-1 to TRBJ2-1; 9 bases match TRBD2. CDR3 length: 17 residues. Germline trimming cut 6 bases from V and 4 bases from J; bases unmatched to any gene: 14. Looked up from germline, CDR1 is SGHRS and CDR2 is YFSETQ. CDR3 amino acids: CASTSLGGRALYNEQFF. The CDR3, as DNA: TGCGCCAGCACCAGCTTAGGCGGGAGGGCCTTATACAATGAGCAGTTCTTC.

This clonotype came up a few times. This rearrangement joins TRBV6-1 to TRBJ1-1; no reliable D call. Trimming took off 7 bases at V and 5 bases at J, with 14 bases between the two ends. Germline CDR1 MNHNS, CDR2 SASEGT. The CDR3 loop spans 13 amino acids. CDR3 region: CASNPAVPTEAFF. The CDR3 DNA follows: TGTGCCAGCAACCCAGCCGTCCCGACTGAAGCTTTCTTT.

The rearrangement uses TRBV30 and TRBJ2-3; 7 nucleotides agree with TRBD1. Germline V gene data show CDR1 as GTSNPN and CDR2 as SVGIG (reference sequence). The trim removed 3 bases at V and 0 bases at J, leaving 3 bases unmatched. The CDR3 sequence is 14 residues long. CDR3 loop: CAWRGQASTDTQYF. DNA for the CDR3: TGTGCCTGGAGAGGACAGGCTAGCACAGATACGCAGTATTTT.

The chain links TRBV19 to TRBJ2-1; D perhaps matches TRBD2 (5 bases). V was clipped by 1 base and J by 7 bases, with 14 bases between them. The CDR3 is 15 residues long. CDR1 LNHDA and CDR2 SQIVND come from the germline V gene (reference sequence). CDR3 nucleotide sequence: TGTGCCAGTAGTATAGCGAAAACGGGGTTTAATGAGCAGTTCTTC. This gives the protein CASSIAKTGFNEQFF.

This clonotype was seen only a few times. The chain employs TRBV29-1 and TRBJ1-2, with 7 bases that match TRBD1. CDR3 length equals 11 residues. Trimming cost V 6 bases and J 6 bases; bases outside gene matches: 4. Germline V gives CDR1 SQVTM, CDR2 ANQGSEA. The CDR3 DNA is TGCAGCGTCCAACAGGGGAATGGCTACACCTTC. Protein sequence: CSVQQGNGYTF.

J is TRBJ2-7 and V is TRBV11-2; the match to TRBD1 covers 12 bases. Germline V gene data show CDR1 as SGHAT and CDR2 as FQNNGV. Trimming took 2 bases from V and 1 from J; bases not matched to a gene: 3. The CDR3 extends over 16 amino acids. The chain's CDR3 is CASSLWGQGASYEQYF. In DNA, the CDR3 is TGTGCCAGCAGCTTATGGGGACAGGGGGCGTCCTACGAGCAGTACTTC. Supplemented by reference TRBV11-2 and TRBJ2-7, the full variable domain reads EAGVAQSPRYKIIEKRQSVAFWCNPISGHATLYWYQQILGQGPKLLIQFQNNGVVDDSQLPKDRFSAERLKGVDSTLKIQPAKLEDSAVYLCASSLWGQGASYEQYFGPGTRLTVT.

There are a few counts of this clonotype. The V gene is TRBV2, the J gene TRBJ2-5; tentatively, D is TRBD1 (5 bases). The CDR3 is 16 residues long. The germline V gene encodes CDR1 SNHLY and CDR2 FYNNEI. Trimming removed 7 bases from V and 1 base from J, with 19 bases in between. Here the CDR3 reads CASNWGQGYSQETQYF. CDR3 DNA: TGTGCCAGCAATTGGGGTCAGGGTTATTCCCAAGAGACCCAGTACTTC.

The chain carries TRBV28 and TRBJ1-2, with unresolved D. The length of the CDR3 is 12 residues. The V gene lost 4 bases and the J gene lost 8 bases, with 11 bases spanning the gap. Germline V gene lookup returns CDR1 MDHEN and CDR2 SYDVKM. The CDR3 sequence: CASSSPNGGYTF. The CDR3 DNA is TGTGCCAGCAGTTCCCCCAACGGAGGCTACACCTTC.